The 12 T cell receptor beta chains reported below all come from one sample, sequenced in a study of blood T cell repertoires in COVID-19. Assay: immunoSEQ multiplex PCR; the TCRdb copy retains only in-frame clones and omits some. The sample yields some 250,000 clones, roughly 76% seen once. The material sequenced was peripheral blood. Receptors originate from an elderly woman with COVID-19, enrolled during active disease.

The genes are TRBV11-2 and TRBJ2-7; TRBD1 might be the D (5 bases). CDR1 and CDR2 from the germline V gene are SGHAT and FQNNGV. CDR3 size: 11 residues. Trimming cost V 8 bases and J 7 bases, with 12 bases left between them. CDR3 sequence (DNA): TGTGCCAGCCGAAGGGGTAAAGAGCAGTACTTC. The encoded protein is CASRRGKEQYF.

This chain links TRBV7-8 with TRBJ2-5; TRBD1 matches 8 bases. The length of the CDR3 is 14 residues. Germline V gives CDR1 SGHVS, CDR2 FQNEAQ. V lost 10 bases to trimming and J lost 4 bases; unmatched junction nucleotides: 11. CDR3 residues: CATGLTGGRETQYF. The DNA for the CDR3 is TGTGCCACCGGATTAACAGGGGGACGAGAGACCCAGTACTTC.

This clone was observed a single time. This sequence joins TRBV18 and TRBJ1-2; perhaps TRBD1 as D (5 bases). Trimming removed 4 bases at V and 8 bases at J, with 20 bases between. Germline CDR1 is KGHSH and CDR2 is LQKENI. This CDR3 contains 15 residues. The CDR3 is CASSRGDTGGKGYTF. The CDR3 DNA reads as TGTGCCAGCTCACGCGGCGATACCGGGGGGAAGGGCTACACCTTC.

V is TRBV5-1 and J is TRBJ1-1; TRBD1 agrees at 7 bases. The CDR3 consists of 15 residues. The germline gives CDR1 SGHRS, CDR2 YFSETQ. Trimming took 0 bases from V and 3 from J; bases not matched to a gene: 5. CDR3 protein: CASSLADRSYTEAFF. CDR3 bases: TGCGCCAGCAGCTTGGCGGACAGGTCATACACTGAAGCTTTCTTT.

The chain employs TRBV21-1 and TRBJ2-2; TRBD2 reflects the table's D call only, with no check against the DNA. TRBV21-1 is a known pseudogene. CDR3 size: 16 residues. The CDR3 bases are TGTGCCAGCAGCAAAGCGCGGGAGGGGAACACCGGGGAGCTGTTTTTT. It yields the protein CASSKAREGNTGELFF.

This clone appeared once. The chain uses TRBV9 and TRBJ1-6; 10 positions match TRBD1. CDR1 SGDLS and CDR2 YYNGEE come from the germline V gene. CDR3 length equals 15 residues. J gave up 9 bases and V 0 bases, and 3 bases lay outside the gene matches. The DNA of the CDR3 is TGTGCCAGCAGCGTAGAGGGGACAGGGGTTTCACCCCTCCACTTT. It translates to CASSVEGTGVSPLHF.

The chain couples TRBV25-1 to TRBJ1-2; D is ambiguous. The V end lost 3 bases, the J end lost 4 bases, and 15 bases lay between the germline ends. Per the germline V gene, CDR1 is MGHDK and CDR2 is SYGVNS. CDR3 length: 15 amino acids. CDR3 region: CASSDPAGATYGYTF. CDR3 bases: TGTGCCAGCAGTGACCCGGCGGGCGCAACCTATGGCTACACCTTC.

The rearrangement links TRBV6-2 or TRBV6-3 to TRBJ1-1; 7 nucleotides agree with TRBD1. J lost 1 base, V lost 2 bases, and 13 bases had no gene match. Per the germline V gene, CDR1 is MNHEY and CDR2 is SVGEGT. The CDR3 is 18 residues long. CDR3 nucleotides: TGTGCCAGCAGTTACCCCATTGAGCCGGGACAGACGAACACTGAAGCTTTCTTT. Translated, it gives CASSYPIEPGQTNTEAFF.

This clone has more than one count but fewer than ten. This chain links TRBV5-4 with TRBJ1-2, with D unresolved. Germline V gene lookup returns CDR1 SGHNT and CDR2 YYREEE (reference sequence). CDR3 length: 14 amino acids. V lost 1 base and J lost 8, with 15 bases in between. DNA of the CDR3: TGTGCCAGCAGCTTGCAGTTTCTAACGGGGGGCTACACCTTC. This translates into CASSLQFLTGGYTF.

The chain links TRBV4-1 to TRBJ1-2; maybe TRBD1 (6 bases). V lost 0 bases and J 7 bases, leaving 15 bases between the germline ends. CDR1 and CDR2 from the germline V gene are MGHRA and YSYEKL. The CDR3 is 15 residues long. The CDR3: CASSQDAGVRVGYTF. The CDR3 nucleotides read TGCGCCAGCAGCCAAGATGCAGGGGTACGAGTTGGCTACACCTTC.

V and J are TRBV19 and TRBJ1-5, with 10 positions matching TRBD1. The CDR3 extends over 17 amino acids. V lost 5 bases, J lost 7 bases, and 14 bases stayed unmatched. Looked up from germline, CDR1 is LNHDA and CDR2 is SQIVND (reference sequence). CDR3 region: CASSPGGTGERVQPQHF. CDR3 nucleotide sequence: TGTGCCAGTAGTCCAGGAGGGACAGGGGAACGTGTCCAGCCCCAGCATTTT.

A few counts support this clone. The chain uses TRBV5-8 and TRBJ2-3; 10 bases line up with TRBD2. Germline values: CDR1 SGHTS, CDR2 YDEGEE. The CDR3 runs to 15 residues. V lost 5 bases, J lost 5 bases, and 8 bases stayed unmatched. Written as DNA, the CDR3 is TGTGCCAGCAGGGTTAGCGGGGGGCCTAAAGATACGCAGTATTTT. Translating it yields CASRVSGGPKDTQYF.